Listed below are T cell receptor beta chains from one sample, sequenced in a study of T cells in Graves' hyperthyroidism and ophthalmopathy. TCRdb processed the multiplex PCR reads anew with MiXCR; each CDR3 protein has one entry. The profile shows hundreds of thousands of distinct CDR3 sequences, 14% of them singletons. Sequenced sample: blood. These receptors were collected from a middle-aged woman with Graves' hyperthyroidism. Each CDR3 is given with its conserved first and last residue. The order of the fields is clone size, D gene, V gene, J gene, CDR3 protein, CDR3 DNA. The D gene is left open where the match is weak. Expanded clones get a size class; other rows say once, few or many, or leave the size out.

-,TRBD2,TRBV29-1,TRBJ2-3,CSVDCEVAGGPVADTQYF,TGCAGCGTGGACTGCGAGGTAGCGGGAGGGCCGGTTGCAGATACGCAGTATTTT
-,-,TRBV20-1,TRBJ1-2,CSANTDRNYGYTF,TGCAGTGCTAATACCGACAGGAACTATGGCTACACCTTC
-,TRBD2,TRBV10-1,TRBJ2-1,CASRIGLADNEQFF,TGCGCCAGCAGGATAGGACTAGCGGACAATGAGCAGTTCTTC
many,-,TRBV10-2,TRBJ2-5,CASSVMIQQETQYF,TGCGCCAGCAGTGTTATGATCCAACAAGAGACCCAGTACTTC
many,TRBD1,TRBV19,TRBJ2-1,CASSPWDRGFDEQFF,TGTGCCAGTAGTCCCTGGGACAGGGGTTTCGATGAGCAGTTCTTC
-,TRBD2,TRBV3-1,TRBJ2-2,CASSQVLAGGSNTGELFF,TGTGCCAGCAGCCAAGTGCTAGCGGGAGGCAGTAACACCGGGGAGCTGTTTTTT
few,TRBD2,TRBV15,TRBJ2-1,CATLSGRNYNEQFF,TGTGCCACCCTGAGCGGGAGGAACTACAATGAGCAGTTCTTC
-,TRBD2,TRBV6-4,TRBJ2-7,CASSEVSGSIYEQYF,TGTGCCAGCAGTGAAGTAAGCGGGAGTATCTACGAGCAGTACTTC
many,TRBD1,TRBV20-1,TRBJ2-3,CSAGDRLTDTQYF,TGCAGTGCTGGGGACAGGCTCACAGATACGCAGTATTTT
-,-,TRBV14,TRBJ2-3,CASSRRGDTQYF,TGTGCCAGCAGCCGTCGGGGAGATACGCAGTATTTT
few,-,TRBV12-3/TRBV12-4,TRBJ2-3,CASSSLSEWGTDTQYF,TGTGCCAGCAGTTCTTTGTCGGAGTGGGGCACAGATACGCAGTATTTT
many,-,TRBV10-2,TRBJ2-5,CASSESQGPQYF,TGCGCCAGCAGTGAGTCTCAGGGGCCCCAGTACTTC
many,-,TRBV10-3,TRBJ1-1,CAISEQQNTEAFF,TGTGCCATCAGTGAACAGCAAAACACTGAAGCTTTCTTT
many,-,TRBV18,TRBJ2-7,CASSSSGTQGEQYF,TGTGCCAGCTCATCCTCCGGGACTCAAGGGGAGCAGTACTTC
few,TRBD1,TRBV5-6,TRBJ1-1,CASSLGPWDRGTEAFF,TGTGCCAGCAGCTTGGGGCCATGGGACAGGGGCACTGAAGCTTTCTTT
many,TRBD1,TRBV30,TRBJ1-3,CAWAPGQGHGNTIYF,TGTGCCTGGGCACCGGGACAGGGACATGGAAACACCATATATTTT
-,-,TRBV4-1,TRBJ2-1,CASSQEPYYEQFF,TGCGCCAGCAGCCAAGAACCCTACTACGAGCAGTTCTTC
few,-,TRBV7-6,TRBJ2-7,CASSLAARGNEQYF,TGTGCCAGCAGCTTAGCAGCTCGGGGCAACGAGCAGTACTTC
many,-,TRBV30,TRBJ2-3,CAWAPGLFTLVDTQYF,TGTGCCTGGGCACCGGGACTGTTCACTTTGGTTGATACGCAGTATTTT
-,-,TRBV12-5,TRBJ1-5,CASGLDSQPQHF,TGTGCTAGTGGTTTGGACAGCCAGCCCCAGCATTTT
few,TRBD1,TRBV2,TRBJ1-2,CASSEAIGTGKGYTF,TGTGCCAGCAGTGAAGCGATCGGGACAGGGAAGGGCTACACCTTC
many,-,TRBV11-2,TRBJ2-7,CASSSYRDILSSYEQYF,TGTGCCAGCAGCTCTTATCGGGACATCCTGAGCTCCTACGAGCAGTACTTC
many,-,TRBV28,TRBJ2-7,CASSLPQGGKNEQYF,TGTGCCAGCAGTTTACCCCAGGGGGGGAAGAACGAGCAGTACTTC
-,-,TRBV5-1,TRBJ1-4,CASSPDSFDEKLFF,TGCGCCAGCAGCCCCGACAGCTTTGATGAAAAACTGTTTTTT
many,-,TRBV12-3/TRBV12-4,TRBJ1-2,CASSIPTVSAGGYTF,TGTGCCAGCAGCATACCGACAGTCTCTGCCGGCGGCTACACCTTC
-,-,TRBV9,TRBJ1-2,CASSAGGGLWDGYTF,TGTGCCAGCAGCGCGGGGGGGGGCCTTTGGGATGGCTACACCTTC
many,TRBD1,TRBV2,TRBJ2-1,CASTSTGVYNEQFF,TGTGCCAGCACCTCGACAGGGGTATACAATGAGCAGTTCTTC
-,-,TRBV7-2,TRBJ2-7,CASSRRDTYQSHEQYF,TGTGCCAGCAGCCGGCGGGACACCTACCAGAGTCACGAGCAGTACTTC
few,-,TRBV12-3/TRBV12-4,TRBJ2-6,CASSFWGRTSGANVLTF,TGTGCCAGCAGTTTCTGGGGACGGACCTCTGGGGCCAACGTCCTGACTTTC
many,-,TRBV11-2,TRBJ2-5,CASSPTGLKETQYF,TGTGCCAGCAGCCCTACAGGACTCAAAGAGACCCAGTACTTC
few,TRBD2,TRBV5-1,TRBJ2-1,CASSPGEGEQFF,TGCGCCAGCAGCCCTGGGGAGGGGGAGCAGTTCTTC
-,TRBD2,TRBV4-2,TRBJ2-1,CASSQATSGRDEQFF,TGTGCCAGCAGCCAAGCGACTAGCGGGAGGGATGAGCAGTTCTTC